This passage covers 3 T cell receptor beta chains from one sample sequenced in a study of identifying expanded T cells in peripheral blood. Using immunoSEQ multiplex PCR, the repertoire was profiled, and TCRdb retains in-frame clones only, with some absent. The repertoire holds about 100,000 clones, with around 85% as singletons. The material sequenced was blood. The receptors derive from a person aged 18-70 years in good health.

The rearrangement uses TRBV18 and TRBJ2-3; no definite D call. CDR1 is KGHSH and CDR2 is LQKENI in the germline V gene. V was cut by 0 bases and J by 1 base, with 8 bases left in between. The CDR3 totals 15 residues. CDR3 bases: TGTGCCAGCTCACCACCGGCCTCACGCACAGATACGCAGTATTTT. Encoded protein: CASSPPASRTDTQYF.

The chain has TRBV7-9 and TRBJ1-1; a weak D match, TRBD1 (5 bases). The germline gives CDR1 SEHNR, CDR2 FQNEAQ (reference sequence). The CDR3 is 17 residues long. Trimming stripped 0 bases from V and 5 bases from J, with 19 bases between. CDR3 in DNA: TGTGCCAGCAGCTTAGCGAAGCAGACGGCCGGGGGGACTGAAGCTTTCTTT. Encoded protein: CASSLAKQTAGGTEAFF.

CDR3 in amino acids: CASSDFGQGSETQYF. CDR3 coding DNA: TGTGCCAGCAGTGATTTTGGACAGGGCTCGGAGACCCAGTACTTC. The chain has TRBV6-1 and TRBJ2-5, with TRBD1 matching over 8 bases. Germline values: CDR1 MNHNS, CDR2 SASEGT. CDR3 length: 15 residues. V lost 3 bases and J lost 5; bases outside the gene matches: 8.